Below, 23 T cell receptor beta chains from the same sample are listed, as sequenced in a study of shared clonotypes between healthy human individuals. Clones were sequenced by immunoSEQ multiplex PCR, and TCRdb holds only the in-frame ones, with some missing. The sample consists of 300,000 to 400,000 clones, less than 85% of them appearing once. The sequenced sample consisted of memory CD4+ T cells sorted from blood. Subset in this sample: CD45RA-negative fraction. The receptors come from a man younger than 45 in good health.

The DNA for the CDR3 is TGTGCCAGCAGTCTTACGAGCTCCTACAATGAGCAGTTCTTC. It codes for CASSLTSSYNEQFF. The chain joins TRBV28 to TRBJ2-1; no reliable D call. The CDR3 contains 14 residues. Germline CDR1 MDHEN, CDR2 SYDVKM. V was clipped by 5 bases and J by 0 bases, with 8 bases between them.

J is TRBJ2-1 and V is TRBV5-5; TRBD1 matches at 8 bases. This CDR3 comprises 16 residues. The germline CDR1 and CDR2 sequences are SGHKS and YYEKEE (reference sequence). The trim removed 3 bases at V and 1 base at J, leaving 6 bases unmatched. The DNA of the CDR3 is TGTGCCAGCAGCTGGGGCCAGGGGGCTTCCTACAATGAGCAGTTCTTC. It specifies CASSWGQGASYNEQFF.

Concerning this clone: The junction departs from the called germline gene at one end, perhaps through a read error. This chain joins TRBV7-2 and TRBJ2-7, with D perhaps TRBD1 or TRBD2 (5 bases each). Germline V CDR1 and CDR2: SGHTA, FQGNSA. This CDR3 is built from 13 residues. As DNA, the CDR3 is TGTGCCAGCAGCTCCGGGGCCCCCTACAAGCAGTACTTC. Translation: CASSSGAPYKQYF.

The chain links TRBV5-1 to TRBJ2-7; D is possibly TRBD1 (5 bases). The CDR3 runs 13 residues. V was pared by 4 bases and J by 6 bases, with 14 bases between. The germline gives CDR1 SGHRS, CDR2 YFSETQ. The CDR3 DNA reads as TGCGCCAGCAGCCCCAACCTAGGGGCCGAGCAGTACTTC. This encodes CASSPNLGAEQYF.

V gene TRBV30 combines with J gene TRBJ1-5; TRBD1 agrees at 10 bases. V shed 2 bases and J 3 bases; nucleotides not matched to a gene: 4. The CDR3 covers 15 residues. Germline V lookup: CDR1 GTSNPN, CDR2 SVGIG (reference sequence). CDR3 loop: CAWSPDRGPNQPQHF. CDR3 sequence (DNA): TGTGCCTGGAGTCCAGACAGGGGGCCCAATCAGCCCCAGCATTTT.

The chain carries TRBV7-9 and TRBJ2-7; D gene unclear. Germline V gene lookup returns CDR1 SEHNR and CDR2 FQNEAQ (reference sequence). This CDR3 has 15 residues. Trimming took 5 bases from V and 2 from J, leaving 16 bases between them. The CDR3 region is CASSHRAEQPYEQYF. For the CDR3, the DNA is TGTGCCAGCAGCCACCGGGCGGAGCAACCCTACGAGCAGTACTTC.

This clone showed up just once. V usage is TRBV25-1 and J usage is TRBJ2-1, with 12 bases that match TRBD2. This CDR3 has 15 residues. The ends lost 6 bases at V and 5 bases at J; junction bases unmatched: 5. Germline V gene data show CDR1 as MGHDK and CDR2 as SYGVNS. The DNA of the CDR3 is TGTGCCAGCAGCAAACTAGCGGGAGGTAACAATGAGCAGTTCTTC. Residues: CASSKLAGGNNEQFF.

The V gene is TRBV7-2, the J gene TRBJ2-5; tentative D call: TRBD2 (6 bases). The germline gives CDR1 SGHTA, CDR2 FQGNSA. The CDR3 is 14 residues long. V lost 7 bases and J 2 bases, leaving 14 bases between the germline ends. The DNA for the CDR3 is TGTGCCAGCATCCCACGAGGAGGGCAAGAGACCCAGTACTTC. Translation: CASIPRGGQETQYF. Using reference TRBV7-2 and TRBJ2-5 for the parts outside the CDR3, the full variable domain is GAGVSQSPSNKVTEKGKDVELRCDPISGHTALYWYRQSLGQGLEFLIYFQGNSAPDKSGLPSDRFSAERTGGSVSTLTIQRTQQEDSAVYLCASIPRGGQETQYFGPGTRLLVL.

The chain uses TRBV5-6 and TRBJ1-1; 10 bases are a match to TRBD1. The CDR3 runs to 13 residues. Germline V gives CDR1 SGHDT, CDR2 YYEEEE. Trimming took 0 bases from V and 10 from J; bases not matched to a gene: 3. DNA for the CDR3: TGTGCCAGCAGCTTGGTCCGGACAGGGGGAGCTTTCTTT. Its translation is CASSLVRTGGAFF.

The V call is TRBV7-2, the J call TRBJ2-7, with D possibly being TRBD1 or TRBD2 (6 bases each). The V end lost 3 bases, the J end lost 0 bases, and 21 bases lay between the germline ends. The CDR3 extends over 18 amino acids. CDR1 and CDR2 from the germline V gene are SGHTA and FQGNSA. CDR3: CASSFTGRPLFYSYEQYF. CDR3 DNA: TGTGCCAGCAGCTTCACAGGGAGGCCCCTATTCTACTCCTACGAGCAGTACTTC.

The chain carries TRBV5-4 and TRBJ2-3, with a tentative D call TRBD2 (5 bases). Germline V gene sequence: CDR1 SGHNT, CDR2 YYREEE (reference sequence). V lost 0 bases and J lost 5, with 16 bases in between. The CDR3 spans 16 residues. CDR3 amino acids: CASSLGHGSGLDTQYF. The CDR3 coding sequence is TGTGCCAGCAGCTTGGGACATGGCAGCGGCTTAGATACGCAGTATTTT.

The rearrangement uses TRBV5-3 and TRBJ2-7, with D possibly being TRBD1 or TRBD2 (5 bases each). TRBV5-3 qualifies as an ORF whose function is uncertain. The CDR3 has 11 amino acids. Trimming pared 6 bases from V and 3 bases from J, leaving 7 bases between. The DNA for the CDR3 is TGTGCCAGAATGGGGGTCTACGAGCAGTACTTC. Its protein product is CARMGVYEQYF.

This chain uses TRBV6-5 with TRBJ2-7; TRBD2 agrees at 10 bases. V lost 4 bases, J lost 3 bases, and 3 bases stayed unmatched. In germline, CDR1 is MNHEY, CDR2 SVGAGI. The CDR3 covers 14 residues. CDR3 in amino acids: CASSSGTSVYEQYF. DNA of the CDR3: TGTGCCAGCAGTTCCGGGACTAGCGTCTACGAGCAGTACTTC.

The chain is built from TRBV10-3 and TRBJ2-7; 10 nucleotides align to TRBD2. J was trimmed by 3 bases and V by 4 bases; bases with no gene match: 15. The CDR3 runs 18 residues. The germline CDR1 and CDR2 sequences are ENHRY and SYGVKD. CDR3 amino acids: CAISVSQPGTSVVYEQYF. CDR3 nucleotide sequence: TGTGCCATCAGTGTATCCCAGCCCGGGACTAGCGTGGTCTACGAGCAGTACTTC.

The gene calls are TRBV7-8 and TRBJ2-7; D may be TRBD2 (6 bases). CDR3 length equals 15 residues. Trimming took off 5 bases at V and 5 bases at J, with 19 bases between the two ends. CDR1 is SGHVS, CDR2 FQNEAQ, per germline. CDR3 sequence (DNA): TGTGCCAGCAGCCACCGACGGCAAGTAGCGGACGAGCAGTACTTC. Protein: CASSHRRQVADEQYF.

The chain uses TRBV30 and TRBJ2-1, with a weak D call TRBD1 (5 bases). Germline loops: CDR1 GTSNPN, CDR2 SVGIG (reference sequence). V lost 5 bases, J lost 10 bases, and 15 bases lay in between. The CDR3 spans 12 residues. CDR3 in amino acids: CAWGPGRGEQFF. The DNA of the CDR3 is TGTGCCTGGGGACCAGGGCGCGGCGAGCAGTTCTTC.

Concerning this clone itself: Since a far larger clone is one base different, this is likely a read error. Other DNA sequences within the sample encode an identical CDR3. J is TRBJ2-1 and V is TRBV11-2; the D gene is possibly TRBD1 (6 bases). This CDR3 region has 13 residues. Germline V gives CDR1 SGHAT, CDR2 FQNNGV. V dropped 5 bases and J dropped 5 bases, with 10 bases sitting between them. CDR3 region: CASSLGHNNEQFF. The CDR3 DNA reads TGTGCCAGCAGCCTGGGACACAACAATGAGCAGTTCTTC. The full variable domain, in which reference TRBV11-2 and TRBJ2-1 provide the parts outside the CDR3, is EAGVAQSPRYKIIEKRQSVAFWCNPISGHATLYWYQQILGQGPKLLIQFQNNGVVDDSQLPKDRFSAERLKGVDSTLKIQPAKLEDSAVYLCASSLGHNNEQFFGPGTRLTVL.

The J gene is TRBJ2-3, the V gene TRBV7-7, with a possible D match to TRBD1 (6 bases). The CDR3 contains 16 residues. The germline CDR1 and CDR2 sequences are SSHAT and FNYEAQ (reference sequence). V was clipped by 1 base and J by 0 bases, with 11 bases between them. CDR3 residues: CASSLGARGSTDTQYF. CDR3 bases: TGTGCCAGCAGCTTAGGGGCCAGGGGTAGCACAGATACGCAGTATTTT.

This clone occurred a few times. V usage is TRBV19 and J usage is TRBJ2-7; 7 positions agree with TRBD1. CDR3 length equals 14 residues. In germline, CDR1 is LNHDA, CDR2 SQIVND (reference sequence). Trimming removed 6 bases from V and 2 bases from J; junction bases left unmatched: 7. CDR3 coding DNA: TGTGCCAGTAGCGAGGGGGCGTCGGCCTACGAGCAGTACTTC. It yields the protein CASSEGASAYEQYF. Filled out from reference TRBV19 and TRBJ2-7, the complete variable domain reads DGGITQSPKYLFRKEGQNVTLSCEQNLNHDAMYWYRQDPGQGLRLIYYSQIVNDFQKGDIAEGYSVSREKKESFPLTVTSAQKNPTAFYLCASSEGASAYEQYFGPGTRLTVT.

V is TRBV27 and J is TRBJ2-5; TRBD1 matches 8 bases. J was trimmed by 2 bases and V by 5 bases; bases with no gene match: 10. The CDR3 length is 16 residues. Germline V gives CDR1 MNHEY, CDR2 SMNVEV (reference sequence). The CDR3 sequence: CASSDPGGAGQETQYF. Written as DNA, the CDR3 is TGTGCCAGCAGTGACCCAGGGGGCGCGGGGCAAGAGACCCAGTACTTC.

The chain uses TRBV5-1 and TRBJ2-1, with 7 nucleotides matching TRBD2. J gave up 4 bases and V 2 bases, and 6 bases lay outside the gene matches. The CDR3 is 15 amino acids. The germline V gene encodes CDR1 SGHRS and CDR2 YFSETQ. The CDR3 here is CASSLLTSSYNEQFF. DNA of the CDR3: TGCGCCAGCAGCTTATTGACTAGCAGTTACAATGAGCAGTTCTTC.

The J gene is TRBJ2-2, the V gene TRBV7-2; possible D gene TRBD2, 6 bases. Trimming took off 5 bases at V and 2 bases at J, with 15 bases between the two ends. Germline values: CDR1 SGHTA, CDR2 FQGNSA. This CDR3 region has 16 residues. Here the CDR3 reads CASSPRGTFNTGELFF. The DNA for the CDR3 is TGTGCCAGCAGCCCCAGAGGGACTTTTAACACCGGGGAGCTGTTTTTT.

This chain uses TRBV28 with TRBJ1-2; 7 nucleotides match TRBD1. Germline values: CDR1 MDHEN, CDR2 SYDVKM. V was clipped by 5 bases and J by 4 bases; unmatched bases: 10. The CDR3 loop spans 15 amino acids. The CDR3 sequence: CASSPAGQLLYGYTF. In DNA form, the CDR3 reads TGTGCCAGCAGTCCGGCGGGACAGCTACTCTATGGCTACACCTTC.